This TCR beta chain was found in a study of blood T cell repertoires in COVID-19. Overall study: Samples came from the United States, Italy and Spain, spanning acute and convalescent COVID-19. PBMCs, B-cell-depleted T cells, or T cells provided the cDNA or gDNA that made up the material.

Study processing details: For nucleated cells, counts were estimated from reference gene primer amplification. Assay used: immunoSEQ multiplex PCR; TCRdb lists only in-frame clones, some missing. The DNA gave D and trimming, while V, J and clone size come from that table. The table records about 240,000 clones, about 85% of them present only once. Sequencing was carried out using peripheral blood. This TCR came from a man between 60 and 75 years old who had recovered from COVID-19.

The CDR3, as DNA: TGTGCCAGCAGCTTATTTACCGGGAACACTGAAGCTTTCTTT. Protein product: CASSLFTGNTEAFF. The chain has TRBV7-9 and TRBJ1-1; no firm D call. Germline assignment: CDR1 SEHNR and CDR2 FQNEAQ (reference sequence). CDR3 length: 14 amino acids. The V end lost 2 bases, the J end lost 1 base, and 8 bases lay between the germline ends.